The 20 T cell receptor beta chains below were found in one sample sequenced in a study of cytomegalovirus exposure and HLA in healthy donors. Both 60 Vbeta primers and 13 Jbeta primers went into the PCR. Assay used: immunoSEQ multiplex PCR; TCRdb lists only in-frame clones, some missing. The table includes some 120,000 clones, under 85% detected once. Material for sequencing was PBMCs. The receptor set was obtained from a woman in her 50s in good health and CMV-seropositive.

V gene TRBV5-1 combines with J gene TRBJ2-5; 12 positions agree with TRBD2. Germline V CDR1 and CDR2: SGHRS, YFSETQ. The V segment lost 0 bases and the J segment 5 bases; nucleotides outside the gene matches: 2. CDR3 length: 15 amino acids. The CDR3 loop reads CASSLAGLAGETQYF. The CDR3 bases are TGCGCCAGCAGCTTGGCTGGACTAGCGGGGGAGACCCAGTACTTC.

The chain carries TRBV5-1 and TRBJ2-5; TRBD2 is a possible D gene (6 bases). The CDR3 length is 15 residues. The germline V gene encodes CDR1 SGHRS and CDR2 YFSETQ. V was trimmed by 0 bases and J by 2 bases, leaving 11 bases between them. This CDR3 reads CASSLANSGQETQYF. The CDR3 DNA reads TGCGCCAGCAGCTTGGCCAACAGCGGGCAAGAGACCCAGTACTTC. The full variable domain, in which reference TRBV5-1 and TRBJ2-5 provide the parts outside the CDR3, is KAGVTQTPRYLIKTRGQQVTLSCSPISGHRSVSWYQQTPGQGLQFLFEYFSETQRNKGNFPGRFSGRQFSNSRSEMNVSTLELGDSALYLCASSLANSGQETQYFGPGTRLLVL.

This clone appeared a single time. The rearrangement joins TRBV27 to TRBJ2-7; TRBD1 matches at 9 bases. Trimming took 6 bases from V and 7 from J; bases not matched to a gene: 7. Germline assignment: CDR1 MNHEY and CDR2 SMNVEV (reference sequence). The CDR3 contains 13 residues. CDR3 amino acids: CASSRDREGEQYF. The CDR3, as DNA: TGTGCCAGCAGCCGGGACAGGGAAGGGGAGCAGTACTTC.

The chain links TRBV10-3 to TRBJ1-3; 10 bases map to TRBD1. V dropped 0 bases and J dropped 4; count of bases not matched to a gene: 3. The CDR3 length is 16 residues. Germline V gives CDR1 ENHRY, CDR2 SYGVKD. CDR3 sequence reads: CAISESTGGSGNTIYF. The CDR3 nucleotides are TGTGCCATCAGTGAGTCGACAGGGGGCTCCGGAAACACCATATATTTT.

CDR3 sequence: CASSVVGGVSDTQYF. The CDR3 DNA sequence: TGTGCCAGCAGCGTAGTGGGCGGGGTCTCAGATACGCAGTATTTT. The rearrangement links TRBV9 to TRBJ2-3, with D maybe TRBD2 (6 bases). Trimming left V 0 bases short and J 4 bases short, with 12 bases between. Germline V CDR1 and CDR2: SGDLS, YYNGEE. The CDR3 extends over 15 amino acids.

The chain is built from TRBV6-6 and TRBJ2-5, with 9 positions matching TRBD1. CDR3 length: 15 amino acids. V trimming: 8 bases; J trimming: 11 bases; junction bases outside the gene matches: 18. Germline assignment: CDR1 MNHNY and CDR2 SVGAGI (reference sequence). The CDR3 coding sequence is TGTGCCAGCCTTGGGTGGGACAGGGTGTTTCGGGAGCAGTACTTC. It is translated as CASLGWDRVFREQYF.

This sequence joins TRBV5-1 and TRBJ2-7; TRBD1 matches at 9 bases. V shed 3 bases, J shed 4 bases, and the junction held 8 bases outside the gene matches. CDR1 is SGHRS, CDR2 YFSETQ, per germline. The CDR3 covers 15 residues. DNA for the CDR3: TGCGCCAGCAGCTCAAGCGGGACAGGGTTGTACGAGCAGTACTTC. It codes for CASSSSGTGLYEQYF.

This chain connects TRBV7-9 to TRBJ2-3, with a tentative D call TRBD2 (6 bases). Trimming stripped 3 bases from V and 0 bases from J, with 16 bases between. The germline V gene encodes CDR1 SEHNR and CDR2 FQNEAQ (reference sequence). This CDR3 is 17 amino acids long. CDR3 loop: CASSFGTGDPSTDTQYF. CDR3 nucleotide sequence: TGTGCCAGCAGCTTTGGGACGGGGGACCCTAGCACAGATACGCAGTATTTT.

Only one count was recorded for this clone. The chain carries TRBV4-2 and TRBJ2-1; D is unclear. Germline-derived CDR1 and CDR2 are LGHNA and YNFKEQ. Trimming left V 0 bases short and J 5 bases short, with 5 bases between. This CDR3 has 13 amino acids. The CDR3 loop is CASSQDPDNEQFF. The CDR3 coding sequence is TGTGCCAGCAGCCAAGACCCGGACAATGAGCAGTTCTTC.

This clone was seen just once. The chain couples TRBV4-1 to TRBJ2-3, with TRBD2 matching over 8 bases. V dropped 2 bases and J dropped 6; count of bases not matched to a gene: 13. This CDR3 comprises 17 residues. The germline V gene encodes CDR1 MGHRA and CDR2 YSYEKL. The CDR3 coding sequence is TGCGCCAGCAGCCAAACCCCCACTAGCTCGGGGGGGGATACGCAGTATTTT. Protein: CASSQTPTSSGGDTQYF.

This sequence joins TRBV11-3 and TRBJ2-7, with 9 bases identical to TRBD2. V dropped 1 base and J dropped 3; count of bases not matched to a gene: 10. The CDR3 has 17 residues. Germline CDR1 reads SGHNT; CDR2 reads YENEEA. The CDR3 loop is CASSLGGAGGTSYEQYF. As DNA, the CDR3 is TGTGCCAGCAGCTTAGGAGGGGCGGGGGGGACTAGCTACGAGCAGTACTTC.

This clone turned up a few times. The chain is built from TRBV7-2 and TRBJ1-6, with 9 bases lining up with TRBD1. V lost 8 bases to trimming and J lost 3 bases; unmatched junction nucleotides: 8. The CDR3 loop spans 16 amino acids. The germline gives CDR1 SGHTA, CDR2 FQGNSA. CDR3 DNA sequence: TGTGCCAGCGCCAGCGGGGGACAGGGCTATAATTCACCCCTCCACTTT. Translated: CASASGGQGYNSPLHF.

The chain links TRBV4-3 to TRBJ1-2; D unclear. V shed 1 base and J shed 6 bases, with 9 bases lying between them. CDR1 is LGHNA and CDR2 is YSLEER in the germline V gene. The CDR3 is 13 residues long. In DNA, the CDR3 is TGCGCCAGCAGCCAAGCTTACCGAGATGGCTACACCTTC. Residues: CASSQAYRDGYTF.

This sequence joins TRBV2 and TRBJ1-6, with D maybe TRBD1 (6 bases). The CDR3 has 14 amino acids. Germline V CDR1 and CDR2: SNHLY, FYNNEI. Deletions cut 7 bases from V and 9 bases from J, with 16 bases between. The CDR3, as DNA: TGTGCCAGCAAATTACAGGGCGTCGGTTCACCCCTCCACTTT. Translation: CASKLQGVGSPLHF. Full variable domain (remainder filled in from reference TRBV2 and TRBJ1-6): EPEVTQTPSHQVTQMGQEVILRCVPISNHLYFYWYRQILGQKVEFLVSFYNNEISEKSEIFDDQFSVERPDGSNFTLKIRSTKLEDSAMYFCASKLQGVGSPLHFGNGTRLTVT.

This rearrangement joins TRBV6-5 to TRBJ2-7; D may be TRBD2 (6 bases). Germline-derived CDR1 and CDR2 are MNHEY and SVGAGI. V gave up 0 bases and J gave up 2 bases, with 8 bases separating them. The CDR3 is 14 residues long. For the CDR3, the DNA is TGTGCCAGCAGTTACTCTAGGAGGGCCTACGAGCAGTACTTC. Translating gives CASSYSRRAYEQYF.

In its sample, this clone was seen a few times. The CDR3, as DNA: TGTGCCAGTAGGTCGGGGGGCTACGAGCAGTACTTC. Translated: CASRSGGYEQYF. The rearrangement links TRBV19 to TRBJ2-7; 7 bases line up with TRBD2. The CDR3 extends over 12 amino acids. Trimming took 6 bases from V and 3 from J; bases not matched to a gene: 2. In germline, CDR1 is LNHDA, CDR2 SQIVND (reference sequence).

This chain uses TRBV5-1 with TRBJ2-1; 8 nucleotides align to TRBD2. CDR3 size: 16 residues. V dropped 4 bases and J dropped 6; count of bases not matched to a gene: 12. Germline loops: CDR1 SGHRS, CDR2 YFSETQ. The CDR3 region has the DNA TGCGCCAGCAGCACCGATCCTAGCGGGTCCCCCAATGAGCAGTTCTTC. It yields the protein CASSTDPSGSPNEQFF.

CDR3 nucleotide sequence: TGTGCCAGCAGCTACAGACCGGGGGACTACGAGCAGTACTTC. It codes for CASSYRPGDYEQYF. The J gene is TRBJ2-7, the V gene TRBV7-6; D might be TRBD2 (6 bases). V was pared by 4 bases and J by 3 bases, with 13 bases between. CDR1 and CDR2 (germline): SGHVS, FNYEAQ. This CDR3 region has 14 residues. Variable domain in full (rest from reference TRBV7-6 and TRBJ2-7): GAGVSQSPRYKVTKRGQDVALRCDPISGHVSLYWYRQALGQGPEFLTYFNYEAQQDKSGLPNDRFSAERPEGSISTLTIQRTEQRDSAMYRCASSYRPGDYEQYFGPGTRLTVT.

This clone came up a few times. V is TRBV29-1 and J is TRBJ2-5; TRBD1 aligns across 11 bases. The CDR3 covers 14 residues. The V and J ends lost 3 bases and 4 bases, in that order; junction bases with no gene match: 4. Germline V CDR1 and CDR2: SQVTM, ANQGSEA. CDR3 region: CSVEGQGVGETQYF. As DNA, the CDR3 is TGCAGCGTTGAGGGACAGGGGGTCGGAGAGACCCAGTACTTC.

This clone was detected a few times. The genes are TRBV11-2 and TRBJ2-5; D is unresolved. Trimming left V 2 bases short and J 5 bases short, with 9 bases between. The germline CDR1 and CDR2 sequences are SGHAT and FQNNGV. The CDR3 consists of 13 residues. Written as DNA, the CDR3 is TGTGCCAGCAGCTTAACCCGTGCGGAGACCCAGTACTTC. It specifies CASSLTRAETQYF.